This TCR beta chain was identified in a study of vaccination effects on CD4 cells after COVID-19. Sequencing was performed with immunoSEQ multiplex PCR; in TCRdb, only in-frame clones are kept and a portion is missing. The sample carries tens of thousands of clones, less than 80% recorded once. General study points: Common cold coronaviruses were cross-recognized by only 1 of 255 vaccine-induced clones in healthy vaccinees.

Expansion with viral peptide pools was applied to antigen-specific CD4+ T cells by the ViraFEST assay prior to sequencing. Culture proceeded for more than nine days, and CD4+ T cells were then isolated. The study found no prior SARS-CoV-2 infection in the vaccine recipients, who tested negative for nucleocapsid antibodies. Fresh IL-2-containing medium replaced half the medium on days 3 and 7. Points on this clone: Antigen specificity is unknown.

Per the germline V gene, CDR1 is SGHRS and CDR2 is YFSETQ. V was cut by 0 bases and J by 0 bases, with 4 bases left in between. This CDR3 has 15 amino acids. V usage is TRBV5-1 and J usage is TRBJ2-6; D gene uncertain. This clonotype was obtained from a human donor who received a COVID-19 vaccine. The sequenced sample was CD4+ T cells from PBMCs cultured with HCoV-OC43 spike peptides, obtained before COVID-19 vaccination. Subset of the sample: HCoV-OC43 spike overlapping peptide pool stimulation. CDR3 loop: CASSLGPSGANVLTF. CDR3 DNA sequence: TGCGCCAGCAGCTTGGGTCCCTCTGGGGCCAACGTCCTGACTTTC.